The clone carrying this TCR beta chain is medium-sized by share. This specimen belongs to a study of tumour-infiltrating T cells in Burkitt lymphoma. TCRdb's copy holds only in-frame clones and misses some; the assay was immunoSEQ multiplex PCR. The data show roughly 15,000 clones, with 25% to 35% seen just once and about 6.2% held by the top ten. This receptor was obtained from a human donor with diffuse large B-cell lymphoma. Sequences were obtained from tumor tissue.

The CDR3 DNA is TGTGCCAGCAGCTTGGGCTCGGCAGGGGGCAGCTATGGCTACACCTTC. As protein: CASSLGSAGGSYGYTF. The chain is built from TRBV5-4 and TRBJ1-2; 8 bases are shared with TRBD1. V shed 0 bases and J 4 bases; nucleotides not matched to a gene: 8. The CDR3 covers 16 residues. Germline CDR1 is SGHNT and CDR2 is YYREEE (reference sequence).